The clone carrying this T cell receptor (beta chain) was counted many times. The antigen is unknown. RNA was extracted from bulk tissue without any cell sorting. Distant lung tissue was collected more than 3 cm away from the tumor edge. This sample is part of a study of tumor and adjacent non-tumor tissue in lung cancer. Three rounds of nested PCR, following a modified ARM-PCR protocol, produced the TCRbeta library. In TCRdb, the multiplex PCR reads were re-called with MiXCR into one record per CDR3 protein. In the table there are some 99,000 distinct CDR3 sequences, about 61% of which are singletons. Trimming took off 6 bases at V and 4 bases at J, with 15 bases between the two ends. The germline CDR1 and CDR2 sequences are MNHNS and SASEGT. The CDR3 is made up of 15 amino acids. Study observations and caveats: Top 100 clones took a larger repertoire share in normal lung.

This sequence originates from a man aged 55 to 70 with non-small cell lung cancer. What was sequenced was distant non-tumor lung tissue. This chain links TRBV6-1 with TRBJ2-2; D might be TRBD1 (6 bases). The CDR3 DNA sequence: TGTGCCAGCAGGGACAGCCCTGGATTCACCGGGGAGCTGTTTTTT. Protein sequence: CASRDSPGFTGELFF.